These 14 T cell receptor beta chains were all obtained from the same sample, sequenced in a study of blood T cell repertoires in COVID-19. The protocol was immunoSEQ multiplex PCR, while the TCRdb copy is restricted to in-frame clones and leaves out a portion. The repertoire has about 410,000 clones, over 75% of them found once; the top ten carry 1.5% to 1.7%. The material sequenced was peripheral blood. Receptors were obtained from a woman aged 40 to 50 with COVID-19, enrolled during active disease.

This sequence joins TRBV14 and TRBJ1-5, with D possibly matching TRBD1 (5 bases). There are 13 residues in the CDR3. Between the trimmed V and J ends, which lost 8 bases and 3 bases, there was a span of 11 bases. Germline V gene sequence: CDR1 SGHDN, CDR2 FVKESK. CDR3 in amino acids: CASSRQYNQPQHF. The CDR3 DNA is TGTGCCAGCTCCCGACAGTACAATCAGCCCCAGCATTTT.

The V gene is TRBV7-2, the J gene TRBJ1-3; the D gene is possibly TRBD1 (5 bases). Germline V lookup: CDR1 SGHTA, CDR2 FQGNSA. V dropped 2 bases and J dropped 4 bases, with 15 bases sitting between them. The CDR3 consists of 16 residues. CDR3 region: CASSLRAQGAGNTIYF. In DNA, the CDR3 is TGTGCCAGCAGCTTAAGGGCGCAGGGTGCAGGAAACACCATATATTTT.

The rearrangement uses TRBV6-4 and TRBJ2-2; D is possibly TRBD2 (6 bases). The length of the CDR3 is 14 residues. Deletions cut 4 bases from V and 4 bases from J, with 10 bases between. Germline CDR1 is MRHNA and CDR2 is SNTAGT. In nucleotides, the CDR3 is TGTGCCAGCAGTGTGGAGGGGTTCACCGGGGAGCTGTTTTTT. It encodes CASSVEGFTGELFF.

The chain has TRBV4-1 and TRBJ2-2; 10 nucleotides align to TRBD2. This CDR3 region has 19 residues. After removal of 0 bases from V and 9 bases from J, the junction contained 16 bases not matched to a gene. Germline CDR1 and CDR2: MGHRA and YSYEKL. The CDR3 DNA sequence: TGCGCCAGCAGCCAAGACCGCGCTACTCTAGCGGGGGACGACCGGGAGCTGTTTTTT. It codes for CASSQDRATLAGDDRELFF.

This chain joins TRBV5-4 and TRBJ2-7; 11 bases map to TRBD2. Germline V gene lookup returns CDR1 SGHNT and CDR2 YYREEE (reference sequence). The CDR3 runs to 16 residues. The trim removed 4 bases at V and 4 bases at J, leaving 10 bases unmatched. The CDR3 spells CASSPIAGGGSYEQYF. As DNA, the CDR3 is TGTGCCAGCAGCCCCATAGCGGGAGGGGGTTCTTACGAGCAGTACTTC.

The V and J genes are TRBV21-1 and TRBJ1-3. TRBV21-1 is a documented pseudogene. The CDR3 covers 15 residues. The CDR3 protein is CASSKVASSGNTIYF. The CDR3 region has the DNA TGTGCCAGCAGCAAAGTAGCCAGCTCTGGAAACACCATATATTTT.

The V gene is TRBV5-4, the J gene TRBJ1-2, with 7 bases aligning to TRBD1. Germline CDR1 and CDR2: SGHNT and YYREEE (reference sequence). This CDR3 is 17 amino acids long. V lost 4 bases, J lost 4 bases, and 16 bases stayed unmatched. The CDR3: CASSGPGQTLTSYGYTF. Written as DNA, the CDR3 is TGTGCCAGCAGCGGACCGGGACAGACTCTTACCTCCTATGGCTACACCTTC.

The rearrangement links TRBV7-9 to TRBJ1-4; 8 nucleotides match TRBD1. Trimming took 5 bases from V and 2 from J; bases not matched to a gene: 7. The germline V gene has CDR1 SEHNR and CDR2 FQNEAQ (reference sequence). CDR3 length: 16 amino acids. The CDR3 nucleotides are TGTGCCAGCAGCGACAGAAGACAGGGGACTAATGAAAAACTGTTTTTT. Translated, it gives CASSDRRQGTNEKLFF.

V gene TRBV27 combines with J gene TRBJ1-3, with 9 bases that match TRBD1. This CDR3 contains 17 residues. V was pared by 4 bases and J by 0 bases, with 7 bases of the junction left unmatched. In germline, CDR1 is MNHEY, CDR2 SMNVEV (reference sequence). The CDR3 reads CASSSRDRDLSGNTIYF. The CDR3 nucleotides are TGTGCCAGCAGTTCCCGGGACAGGGATCTCTCTGGAAACACCATATATTTT.

The V call is TRBV7-2, the J call TRBJ1-2, with D tentatively TRBD1 (5 bases). The CDR3 loop spans 14 amino acids. Trimming shortened V by 5 bases and J by 8 bases, and 18 bases separated the two germline ends. Per the germline V gene, CDR1 is SGHTA and CDR2 is FQGNSA. The CDR3 loop is CASSPNAGKRGYTF. The CDR3, as DNA: TGTGCCAGCAGCCCAAACGCAGGGAAACGCGGCTACACCTTC.

This clone was observed once. The chain recombines TRBV5-1 with TRBJ2-7; D uncertain. The CDR3 covers 15 residues. The germline V and J ends were trimmed by 0 bases and 2 bases, with 12 bases remaining between them. The germline V gene encodes CDR1 SGHRS and CDR2 YFSETQ. CDR3 coding DNA: TGCGCCAGCAGCTTGGCCAACAGATCCCCCTACGAGCAGTACTTC. It codes for CASSLANRSPYEQYF.

The chain links TRBV7-9 to TRBJ1-1; 7 positions agree with TRBD1. CDR3 size: 15 residues. Germline CDR1 is SEHNR and CDR2 is FQNEAQ (reference sequence). Germline trimming cut 4 bases from V and 4 bases from J; bases unmatched to any gene: 9. For the CDR3, the DNA is TGTGCCAGCAGCTATCCGACAGGGCTGGGCACTGAAGCTTTCTTT. It yields the protein CASSYPTGLGTEAFF.

This clone was counted only a few times. The chain links TRBV10-3 to TRBJ1-5; D possibly corresponds to TRBD1 (5 bases). The length of the CDR3 is 13 residues. Germline CDR1 is ENHRY and CDR2 is SYGVKD. V lost 10 bases, J lost 3 bases, and 13 bases lay in between. CDR3 in DNA: TGTGCCACCGCGTGGGGGGACAATCAGCCCCAGCATTTT. Protein product: CATAWGDNQPQHF.

This clone occurred a few times. The rearrangement uses TRBV27 and TRBJ2-1, with TRBD2 matching over 8 bases. The germline V gene has CDR1 MNHEY and CDR2 SMNVEV (reference sequence). With 2 bases clipped from V and 5 bases from J, the junction kept 8 bases outside the gene matches. The CDR3 spans 16 residues. The CDR3 DNA follows: TGTGCCAGCAGTTTAATGCGACTAGCGAGCAACAATGAGCAGTTCTTC. Translated: CASSLMRLASNNEQFF.